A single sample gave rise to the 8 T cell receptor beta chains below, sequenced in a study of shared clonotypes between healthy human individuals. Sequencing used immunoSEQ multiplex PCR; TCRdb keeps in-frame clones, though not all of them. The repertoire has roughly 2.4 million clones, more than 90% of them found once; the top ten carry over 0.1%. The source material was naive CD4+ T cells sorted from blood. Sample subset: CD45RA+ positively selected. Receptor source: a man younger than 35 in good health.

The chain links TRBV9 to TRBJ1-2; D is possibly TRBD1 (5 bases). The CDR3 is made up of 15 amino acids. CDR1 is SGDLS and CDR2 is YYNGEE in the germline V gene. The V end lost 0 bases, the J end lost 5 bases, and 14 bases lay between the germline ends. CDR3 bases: TGTGCCAGCAGCGTAGGGCAGTCGGAGGGGTATGGCTACACCTTC. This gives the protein CASSVGQSEGYGYTF.

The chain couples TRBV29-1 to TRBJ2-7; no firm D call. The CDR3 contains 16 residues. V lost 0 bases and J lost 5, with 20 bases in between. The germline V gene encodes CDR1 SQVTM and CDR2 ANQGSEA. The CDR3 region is CSVEDGAKGDLDEQYF. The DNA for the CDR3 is TGCAGCGTTGAAGATGGCGCAAAGGGCGATTTAGACGAGCAGTACTTC.

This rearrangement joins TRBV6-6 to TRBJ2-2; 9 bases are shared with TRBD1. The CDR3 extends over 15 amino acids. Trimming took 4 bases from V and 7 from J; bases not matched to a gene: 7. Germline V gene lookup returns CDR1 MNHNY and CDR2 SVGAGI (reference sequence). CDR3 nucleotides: TGTGCCAGCAGTTTGGGACAGGGATATGTCGGGGAGCTGTTTTTT. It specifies CASSLGQGYVGELFF.

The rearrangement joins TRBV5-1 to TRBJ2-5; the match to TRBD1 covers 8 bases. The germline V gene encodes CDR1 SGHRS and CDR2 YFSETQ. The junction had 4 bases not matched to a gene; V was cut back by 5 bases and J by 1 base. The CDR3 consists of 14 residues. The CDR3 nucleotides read TGCGCCAGCAGAACGACAGGGGTCCAAGAGACCCAGTACTTC. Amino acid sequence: CASRTTGVQETQYF.

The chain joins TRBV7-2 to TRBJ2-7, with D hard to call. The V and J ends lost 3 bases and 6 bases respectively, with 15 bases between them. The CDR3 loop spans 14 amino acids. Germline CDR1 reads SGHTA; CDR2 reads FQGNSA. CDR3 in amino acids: CASSLGMGIGEQYF. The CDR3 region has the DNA TGTGCCAGCAGCTTGGGGATGGGTATAGGCGAGCAGTACTTC.

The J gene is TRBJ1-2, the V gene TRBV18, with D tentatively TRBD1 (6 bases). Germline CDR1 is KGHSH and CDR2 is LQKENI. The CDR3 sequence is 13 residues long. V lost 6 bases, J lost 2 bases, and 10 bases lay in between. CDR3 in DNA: TGTGCCAGCTCTACAGGGACGAACTATGGCTACACCTTC. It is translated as CASSTGTNYGYTF.

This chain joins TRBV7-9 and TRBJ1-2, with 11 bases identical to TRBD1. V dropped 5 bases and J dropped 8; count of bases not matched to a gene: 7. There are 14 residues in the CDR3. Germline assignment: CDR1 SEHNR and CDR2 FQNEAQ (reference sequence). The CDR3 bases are TGTGCCAGCAGCGTCGGACAGGGGGCAGCGGGCTACACCTTC. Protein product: CASSVGQGAAGYTF.

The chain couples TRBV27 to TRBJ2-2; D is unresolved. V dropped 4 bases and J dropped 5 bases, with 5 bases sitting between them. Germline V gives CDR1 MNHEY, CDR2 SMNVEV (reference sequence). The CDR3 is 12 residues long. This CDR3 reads CASSSSTGELFF. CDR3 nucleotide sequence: TGTGCCAGCAGTTCATCTACCGGGGAGCTGTTTTTT.